Listed below are T cell receptor beta chains from one sample, sequenced in a study of shared clonotypes between healthy human individuals. This table comes from immunoSEQ multiplex PCR, and its TCRdb copy is limited to in-frame clones, with some not included. The table shows 2 million to 2.5 million clones, with roughly 95% occurring only once. Sequences were obtained from naive CD4+ T cells sorted from blood. The source is a man in his late teens or twenties in good health. The CDR3 runs from the conserved cysteine through the conserved F or W. Each record gives: clone size, J gene, CDR3 length, V gene, D gene, CDR3 protein, CDR3 DNA. The D gene is left open where the match is weak. Not all rows give a size; the values are once, few, many and, for expanded clones, a class.

clone size: once; J gene: TRBJ1-2; CDR3 length: 13; V gene: TRBV6-5; D gene: .; CDR3 protein: CASSYSSGSRYTF; CDR3 DNA: TGTGCCAGCAGTTACTCTTCGGGCAGCCGCTACACCTTC
clone size: .; J gene: TRBJ2-7; CDR3 length: 14; V gene: TRBV6-5; D gene: TRBD1; CDR3 protein: CASSRAQGAYEQYF; CDR3 DNA: TGTGCCAGCAGTAGAGCACAGGGGGCTTACGAGCAGTACTTC
clone size: .; J gene: TRBJ2-5; CDR3 length: 16; V gene: TRBV9; D gene: TRBD2; CDR3 protein: CASSVGLAGDLETQYF; CDR3 DNA: TGTGCCAGCAGCGTAGGGCTAGCGGGAGATCTAGAGACCCAGTACTTC
clone size: .; J gene: TRBJ2-5; CDR3 length: 13; V gene: TRBV19; D gene: .; CDR3 protein: CASNGGALETQYF; CDR3 DNA: TGTGCCAGCAACGGGGGAGCACTAGAGACCCAGTACTTC
clone size: .; J gene: TRBJ2-1; CDR3 length: 15; V gene: TRBV30; D gene: TRBD2; CDR3 protein: CAWSVLGGGYNEQFF; CDR3 DNA: TGTGCCTGGAGTGTGCTCGGGGGGGGTTACAATGAGCAGTTCTTC
clone size: .; J gene: TRBJ1-3; CDR3 length: 16; V gene: TRBV5-1; D gene: .; CDR3 protein: CASSLAGLSSGNTIYF; CDR3 DNA: TGCGCCAGCAGCTTGGCGGGCTTAAGCTCTGGAAACACCATATATTTT
clone size: .; J gene: TRBJ1-1; CDR3 length: 18; V gene: TRBV25-1; D gene: TRBD1; CDR3 protein: CASSPFTGQGARDTEAFF; CDR3 DNA: TGTGCCAGCAGTCCGTTCACCGGACAGGGGGCTCGAGACACTGAAGCTTTCTTT
clone size: .; J gene: TRBJ1-2; CDR3 length: 14; V gene: TRBV18; D gene: .; CDR3 protein: CASSPPESMGGYTF; CDR3 DNA: TGTGCCAGCTCACCACCCGAGTCAATGGGCGGCTACACCTTC
clone size: .; J gene: TRBJ2-1; CDR3 length: 17; V gene: TRBV7-6; D gene: TRBD2; CDR3 protein: CASSLGTLAGGPNEQFF; CDR3 DNA: TGTGCCAGCAGCTTAGGGACACTAGCGGGAGGGCCGAATGAGCAGTTCTTC
clone size: .; J gene: TRBJ2-7; CDR3 length: 15; V gene: TRBV6-5; D gene: .; CDR3 protein: CASSYSSGRTYEQYF; CDR3 DNA: TGTGCCAGCAGTTACTCGTCCGGACGGACCTACGAGCAGTACTTC
clone size: once; J gene: TRBJ2-5; CDR3 length: 14; V gene: TRBV2; D gene: .; CDR3 protein: CASSRLSLGETQYF; CDR3 DNA: TGTGCCAGCAGTCGGTTGTCCCTAGGGGAGACCCAGTACTTC
clone size: .; J gene: TRBJ2-3; CDR3 length: 14; V gene: TRBV10-3; D gene: TRBD1; CDR3 protein: CAIRDRAVADTQYF; CDR3 DNA: TGTGCCATCAGGGACAGGGCCGTAGCAGATACGCAGTATTTT